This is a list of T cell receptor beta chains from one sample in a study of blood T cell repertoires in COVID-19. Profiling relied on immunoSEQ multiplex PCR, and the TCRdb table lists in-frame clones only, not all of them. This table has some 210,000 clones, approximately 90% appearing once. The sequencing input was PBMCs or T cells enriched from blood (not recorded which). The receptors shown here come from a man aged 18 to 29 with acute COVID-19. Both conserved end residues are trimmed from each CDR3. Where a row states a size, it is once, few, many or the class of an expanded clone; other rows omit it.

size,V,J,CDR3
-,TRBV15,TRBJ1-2,ATSSPDRLLYGYT
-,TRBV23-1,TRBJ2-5,ASSLGQVGETQY
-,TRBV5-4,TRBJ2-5,ASSRLLAGVQETQY
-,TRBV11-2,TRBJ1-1,ASSLVSGTGREAF
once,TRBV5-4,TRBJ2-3,ASSLRLDSPDTQY
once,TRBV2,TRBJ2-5,ASSEREGYGETQY
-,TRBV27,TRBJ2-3,ASSYLRSTDTQY
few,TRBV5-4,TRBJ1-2,ASSTSGQEIIYGYT
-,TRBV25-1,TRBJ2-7,ASSEPGQGVYEQY
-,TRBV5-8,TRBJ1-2,ASSLLRLNHGYT
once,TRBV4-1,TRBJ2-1,ASSQSLAAGYNEQF
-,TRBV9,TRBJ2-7,ASSGGGPSYEQY
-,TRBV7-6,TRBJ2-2,ASSLESESIGELF
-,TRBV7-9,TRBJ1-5,ASSPGQGYQPQH
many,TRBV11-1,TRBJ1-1,ASRPMTGGNTEAF
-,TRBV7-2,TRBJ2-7,ASSLDGSLDEQY
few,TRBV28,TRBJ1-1,ASLHPVQGPLTEAF
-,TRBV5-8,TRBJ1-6,ASSLNRGLDDNSPLH
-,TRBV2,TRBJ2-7,ASSDGVTYEQY
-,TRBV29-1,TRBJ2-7,SVAKGLAGGYEQY
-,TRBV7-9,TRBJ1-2,ASSLGTPNGYT
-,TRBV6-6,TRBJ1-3,ASSYGQGGAGNTIY
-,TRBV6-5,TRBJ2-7,ASSYTYSTGNEQY
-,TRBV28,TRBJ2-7,ASSPSPFDEQY
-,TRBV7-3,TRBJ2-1,ASSEVTLAGVWNEQF
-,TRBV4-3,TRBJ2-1,ASSQGRTSGTDEQF
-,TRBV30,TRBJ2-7,AWSTTETYEQY
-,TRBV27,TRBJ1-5,ASNSLEGGNQPQH
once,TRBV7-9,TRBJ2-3,ASSLPQLAGEADTQY
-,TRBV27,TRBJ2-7,ASRGGPVPYEQY
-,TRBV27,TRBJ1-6,ASRSQGSSYNSPLH
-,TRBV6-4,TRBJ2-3,ASSDSSGSYDTQY
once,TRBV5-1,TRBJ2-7,ASRRTGDSSYEQY
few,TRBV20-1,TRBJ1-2,SASEKGYGYT
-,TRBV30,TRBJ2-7,AWSAVREQY
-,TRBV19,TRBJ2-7,ARYHLGTGVHEQY
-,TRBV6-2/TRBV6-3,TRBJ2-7,ASSYSRRLSSYEQY